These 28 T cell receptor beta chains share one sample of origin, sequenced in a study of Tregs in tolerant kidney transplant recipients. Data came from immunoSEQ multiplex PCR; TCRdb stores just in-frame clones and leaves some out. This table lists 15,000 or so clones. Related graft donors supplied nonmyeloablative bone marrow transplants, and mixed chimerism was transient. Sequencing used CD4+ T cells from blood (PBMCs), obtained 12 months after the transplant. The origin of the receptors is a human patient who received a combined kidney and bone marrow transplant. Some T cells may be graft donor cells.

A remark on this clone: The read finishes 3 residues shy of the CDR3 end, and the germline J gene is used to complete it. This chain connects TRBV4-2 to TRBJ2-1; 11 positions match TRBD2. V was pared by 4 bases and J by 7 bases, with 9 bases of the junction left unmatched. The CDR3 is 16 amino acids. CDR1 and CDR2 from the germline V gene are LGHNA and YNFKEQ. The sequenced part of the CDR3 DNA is TGTGCCAGCAGCCGATTAGCGGGAGGGCCGGGAAATGAG. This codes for CASSRLAGGPGNE. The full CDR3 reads CASSRLAGGPGNEQFF.

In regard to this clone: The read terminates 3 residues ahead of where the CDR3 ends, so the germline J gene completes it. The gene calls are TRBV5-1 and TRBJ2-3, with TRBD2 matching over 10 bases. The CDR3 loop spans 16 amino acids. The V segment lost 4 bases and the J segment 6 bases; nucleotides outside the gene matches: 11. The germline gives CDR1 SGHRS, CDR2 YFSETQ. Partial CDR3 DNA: TGCGCCAGCAGCCCCTATCTAGCGGGAGTAAGGGATACG. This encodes CASSPYLAGVRDT. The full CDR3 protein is CASSPYLAGVRDTQYF.

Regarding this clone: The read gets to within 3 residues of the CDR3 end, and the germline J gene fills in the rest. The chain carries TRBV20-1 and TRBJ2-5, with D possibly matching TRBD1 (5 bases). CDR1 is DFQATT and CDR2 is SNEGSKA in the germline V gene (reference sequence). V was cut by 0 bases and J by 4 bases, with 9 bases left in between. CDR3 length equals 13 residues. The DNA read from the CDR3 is TGCAGTGCTAGAGATTCAGGGATAGAGACC. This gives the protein CSARDSGIET. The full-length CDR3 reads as CSARDSGIETQYF.

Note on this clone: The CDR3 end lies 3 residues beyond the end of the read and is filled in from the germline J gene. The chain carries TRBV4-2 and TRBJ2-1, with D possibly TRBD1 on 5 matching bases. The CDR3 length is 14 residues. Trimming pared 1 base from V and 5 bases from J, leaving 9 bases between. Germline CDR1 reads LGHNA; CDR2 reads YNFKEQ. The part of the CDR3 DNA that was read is TGTGCCAGCAGCCAAGTAGGGGCCAACAATGAG. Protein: CASSQVGANNE. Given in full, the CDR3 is CASSQVGANNEQFF.

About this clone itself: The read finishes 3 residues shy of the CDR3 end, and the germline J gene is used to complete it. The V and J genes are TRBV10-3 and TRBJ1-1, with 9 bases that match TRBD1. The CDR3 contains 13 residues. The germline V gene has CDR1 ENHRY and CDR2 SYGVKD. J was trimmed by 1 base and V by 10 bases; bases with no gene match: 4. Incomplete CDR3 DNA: TGTGCCAACCGACAGGGGGAGAACACTGAA. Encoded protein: CANRQGENTE. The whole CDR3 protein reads CANRQGENTEAFF.

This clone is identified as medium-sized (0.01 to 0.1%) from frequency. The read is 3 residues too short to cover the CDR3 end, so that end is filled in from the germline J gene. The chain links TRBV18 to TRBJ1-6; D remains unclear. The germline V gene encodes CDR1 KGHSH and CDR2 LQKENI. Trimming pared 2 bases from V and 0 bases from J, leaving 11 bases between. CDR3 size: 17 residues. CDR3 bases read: TGTGCCAGCTCACCAGAACGCGTGAGCTCCTATAATTCACCC. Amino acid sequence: CASSPERVSSYNSP. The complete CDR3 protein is CASSPERVSSYNSPLHF. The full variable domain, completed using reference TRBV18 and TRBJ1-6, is NAGVMQNPRHLVRRRGQEARLRCSPMKGHSHVYWYRQLPEEGLKFMVYLQKENIIDESGMPKERFSAEFPKEGPSILRIQQVVRGDSAAYFCASSPERVSSYNSPLHFGNGTRLTVT.

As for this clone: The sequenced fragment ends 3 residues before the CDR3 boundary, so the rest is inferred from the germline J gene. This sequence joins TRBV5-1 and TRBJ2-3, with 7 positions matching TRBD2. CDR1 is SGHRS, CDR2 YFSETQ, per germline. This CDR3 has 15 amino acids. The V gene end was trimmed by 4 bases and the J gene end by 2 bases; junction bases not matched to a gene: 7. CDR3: CASSSTGTNTDTQYF. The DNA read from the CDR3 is TGCGCCAGCAGCAGCACCGGGACTAACACAGATACG.

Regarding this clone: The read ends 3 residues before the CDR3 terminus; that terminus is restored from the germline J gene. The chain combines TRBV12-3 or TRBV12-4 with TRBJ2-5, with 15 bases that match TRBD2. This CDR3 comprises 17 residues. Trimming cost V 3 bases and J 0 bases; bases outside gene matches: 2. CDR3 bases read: TGTGCCAGCAGTTTGGGGACTAGCGGGAGGTACCAAGAGACC. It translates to CASSLGTSGRYQET. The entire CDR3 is CASSLGTSGRYQETQYF.

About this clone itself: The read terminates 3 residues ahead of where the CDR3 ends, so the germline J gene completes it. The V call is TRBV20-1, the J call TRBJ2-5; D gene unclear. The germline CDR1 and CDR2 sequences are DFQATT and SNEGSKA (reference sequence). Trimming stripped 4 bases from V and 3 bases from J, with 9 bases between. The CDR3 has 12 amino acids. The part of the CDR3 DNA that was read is TGCAGTGCTACACAGCTAAAAGAGACC. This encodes CSATQLKET. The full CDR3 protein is CSATQLKETQYF.

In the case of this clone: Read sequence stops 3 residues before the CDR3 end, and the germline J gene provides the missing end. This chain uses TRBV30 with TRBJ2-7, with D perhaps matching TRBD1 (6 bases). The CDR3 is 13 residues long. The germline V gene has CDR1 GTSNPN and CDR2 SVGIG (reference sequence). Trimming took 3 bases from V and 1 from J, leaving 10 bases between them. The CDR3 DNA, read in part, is TGTGCCTGGAGCCAGGGGTTATCCTACGAG. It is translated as CAWSQGLSYE. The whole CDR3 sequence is CAWSQGLSYEQYF.

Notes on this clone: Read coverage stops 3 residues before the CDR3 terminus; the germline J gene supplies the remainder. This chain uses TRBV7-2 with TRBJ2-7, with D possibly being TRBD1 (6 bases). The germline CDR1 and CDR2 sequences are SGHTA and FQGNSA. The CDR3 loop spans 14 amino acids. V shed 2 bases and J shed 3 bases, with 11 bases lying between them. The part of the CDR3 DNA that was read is TGTGCCAGCAGCTTAAGTAGGGGGAACTACGAG. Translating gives CASSLSRGNYE. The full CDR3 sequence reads CASSLSRGNYEQYF.

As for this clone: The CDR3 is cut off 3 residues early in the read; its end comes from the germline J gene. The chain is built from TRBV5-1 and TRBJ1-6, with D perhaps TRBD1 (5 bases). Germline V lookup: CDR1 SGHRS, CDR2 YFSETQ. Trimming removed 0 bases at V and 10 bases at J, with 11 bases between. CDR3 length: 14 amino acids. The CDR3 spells CASSLGGDRSPLHF. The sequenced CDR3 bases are TGCGCCAGCAGCTTGGGGGGGGATCGATCACCC.

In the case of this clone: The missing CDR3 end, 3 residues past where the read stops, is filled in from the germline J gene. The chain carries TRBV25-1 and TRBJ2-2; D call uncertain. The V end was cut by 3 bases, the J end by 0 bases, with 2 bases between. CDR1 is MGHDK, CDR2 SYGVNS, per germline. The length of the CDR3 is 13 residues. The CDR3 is CASSDTNTGELFF. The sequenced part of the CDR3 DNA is TGTGCCAGCAGTGACACGAACACCGGGGAG.

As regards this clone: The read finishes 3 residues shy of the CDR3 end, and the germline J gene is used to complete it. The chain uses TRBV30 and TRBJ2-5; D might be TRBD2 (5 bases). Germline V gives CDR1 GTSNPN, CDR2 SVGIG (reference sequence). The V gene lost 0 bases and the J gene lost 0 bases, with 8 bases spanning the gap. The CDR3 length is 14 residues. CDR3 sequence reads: CAWSVLDDQETQYF. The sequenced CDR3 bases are TGTGCCTGGAGTGTACTAGACGACCAAGAGACC.

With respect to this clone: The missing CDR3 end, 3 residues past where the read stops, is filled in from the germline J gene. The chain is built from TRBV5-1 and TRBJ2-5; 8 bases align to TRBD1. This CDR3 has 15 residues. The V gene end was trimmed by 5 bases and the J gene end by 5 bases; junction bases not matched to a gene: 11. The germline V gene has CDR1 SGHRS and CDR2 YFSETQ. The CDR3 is CASSIRDRRSETQYF. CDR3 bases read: TGCGCCAGCAGTATTCGGGACAGGAGGTCGGAGACC.

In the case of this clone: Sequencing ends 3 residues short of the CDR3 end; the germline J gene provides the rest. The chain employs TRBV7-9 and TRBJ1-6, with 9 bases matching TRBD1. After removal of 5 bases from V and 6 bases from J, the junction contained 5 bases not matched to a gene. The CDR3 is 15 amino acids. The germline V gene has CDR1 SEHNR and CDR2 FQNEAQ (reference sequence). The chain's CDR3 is CASSSGTGPNSPLHF. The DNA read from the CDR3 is TGTGCCAGCAGCAGCGGGACAGGGCCTAATTCACCC. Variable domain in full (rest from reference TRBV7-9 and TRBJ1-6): DTGVSQNPRHKITKRGQNVTFRCDPISEHNRLYWYRQTLGQGPEFLTYFQNEAQLEKSRLLSDRFSAERPKGSFSTLEIQRTEQGDSAMYLCASSSGTGPNSPLHFGNGTRLTVT.

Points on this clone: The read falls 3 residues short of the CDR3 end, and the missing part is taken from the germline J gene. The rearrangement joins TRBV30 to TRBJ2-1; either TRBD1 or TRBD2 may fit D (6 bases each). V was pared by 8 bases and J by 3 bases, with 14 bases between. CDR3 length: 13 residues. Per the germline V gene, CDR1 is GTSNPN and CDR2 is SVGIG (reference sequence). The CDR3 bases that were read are TGTGCCCGGTCGGAGGGGGTCTACAATGAG. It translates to CARSEGVYNE. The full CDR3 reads CARSEGVYNEQFF.

The part of the CDR3 DNA that was read is TGCGCCAGCAGCTTGCCTGACTCCGCGGGGAACATT. It specifies CASSLPDSAGNI. The whole CDR3 protein reads CASSLPDSAGNIQYF. The chain carries TRBV5-1 and TRBJ2-4, with D possibly being TRBD2 (6 bases). The CDR3 end falls 3 residues outside the read, so it is completed with the germline J gene. This CDR3 has 15 amino acids. The V and J ends lost 1 base and 7 bases respectively, with 15 bases between them. The germline gives CDR1 SGHRS, CDR2 YFSETQ.

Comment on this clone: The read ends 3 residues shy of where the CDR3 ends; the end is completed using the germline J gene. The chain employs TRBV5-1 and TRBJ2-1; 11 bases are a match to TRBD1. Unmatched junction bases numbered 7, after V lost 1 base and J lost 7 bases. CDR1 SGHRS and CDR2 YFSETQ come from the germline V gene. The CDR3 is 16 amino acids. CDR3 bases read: TGCGCCAGCAGCTTGCTAGGACAGGGGGCTCTAAATGAG. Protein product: CASSLLGQGALNE. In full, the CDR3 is CASSLLGQGALNEQFF. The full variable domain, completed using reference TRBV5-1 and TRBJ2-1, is KAGVTQTPRYLIKTRGQQVTLSCSPISGHRSVSWYQQTPGQGLQFLFEYFSETQRNKGNFPGRFSGRQFSNSRSEMNVSTLELGDSALYLCASSLLGQGALNEQFFGPGTRLTVL.

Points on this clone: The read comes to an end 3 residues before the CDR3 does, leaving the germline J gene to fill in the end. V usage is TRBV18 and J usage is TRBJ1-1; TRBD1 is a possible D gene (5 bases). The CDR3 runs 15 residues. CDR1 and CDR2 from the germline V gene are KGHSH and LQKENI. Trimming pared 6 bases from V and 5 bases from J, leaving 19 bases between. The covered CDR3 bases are TGTGCCAGCTCGATCAGGGTCGGAGTCGCGACTGAA. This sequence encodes CASSIRVGVATE. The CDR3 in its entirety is CASSIRVGVATEAFF.

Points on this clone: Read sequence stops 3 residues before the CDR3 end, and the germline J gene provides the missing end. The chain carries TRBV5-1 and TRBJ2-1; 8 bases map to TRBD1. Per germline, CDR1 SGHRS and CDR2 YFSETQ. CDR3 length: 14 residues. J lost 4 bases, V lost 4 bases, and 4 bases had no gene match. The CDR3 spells CASSRDRLYNEQFF. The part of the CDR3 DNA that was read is TGCGCCAGCAGCAGGGACAGGCTATACAATGAG.

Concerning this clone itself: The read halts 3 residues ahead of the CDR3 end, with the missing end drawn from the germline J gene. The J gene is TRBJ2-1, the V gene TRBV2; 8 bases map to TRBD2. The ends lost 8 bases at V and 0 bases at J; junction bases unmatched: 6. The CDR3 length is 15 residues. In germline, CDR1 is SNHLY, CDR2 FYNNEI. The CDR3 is CASRSGRVSYNEQFF. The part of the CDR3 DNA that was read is TGTGCCAGCCGGAGCGGGAGAGTCTCCTACAATGAG. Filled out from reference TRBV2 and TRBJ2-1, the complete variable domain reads EPEVTQTPSHQVTQMGQEVILRCVPISNHLYFYWYRQILGQKVEFLVSFYNNEISEKSEIFDDQFSVERPDGSNFTLKIRSTKLEDSAMYFCASRSGRVSYNEQFFGPGTRLTVL.

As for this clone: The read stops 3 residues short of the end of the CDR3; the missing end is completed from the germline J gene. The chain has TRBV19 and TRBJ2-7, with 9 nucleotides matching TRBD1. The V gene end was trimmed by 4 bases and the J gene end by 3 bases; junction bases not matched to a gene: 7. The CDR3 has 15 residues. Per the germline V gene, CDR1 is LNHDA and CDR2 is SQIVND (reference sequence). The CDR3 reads CASSNPGQGFYEQYF. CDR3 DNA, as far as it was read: TGTGCCAGTAGTAACCCGGGACAGGGATTCTACGAG. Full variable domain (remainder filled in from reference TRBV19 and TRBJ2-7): DGGITQSPKYLFRKEGQNVTLSCEQNLNHDAMYWYRQDPGQGLRLIYYSQIVNDFQKGDIAEGYSVSREKKESFPLTVTSAQKNPTAFYLCASSNPGQGFYEQYFGPGTRLTVT.

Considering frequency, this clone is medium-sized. Incomplete CDR3 DNA: TGCGCCAGCAGCTTGACTAGCGGGAGCGGTACTGGGGAG. Its translation: CASSLTSGSGTGE. The entire CDR3 protein reads CASSLTSGSGTGELFF. The V and J genes are TRBV5-1 and TRBJ2-2, with 11 bases fitting TRBD2. The read gets to within 3 residues of the CDR3 end, and the germline J gene fills in the rest. CDR3 length: 16 amino acids. V was clipped by 1 base and J by 8 bases; unmatched bases: 7. CDR1 is SGHRS, CDR2 YFSETQ, per germline.

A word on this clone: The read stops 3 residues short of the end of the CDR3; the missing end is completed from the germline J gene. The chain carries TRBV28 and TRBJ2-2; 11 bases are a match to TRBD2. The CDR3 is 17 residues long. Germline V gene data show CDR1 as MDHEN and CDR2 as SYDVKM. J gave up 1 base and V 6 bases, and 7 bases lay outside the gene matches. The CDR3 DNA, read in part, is TGTGCCAGCAGCCGGGCTAGCGGGAGGTGGAACACCGGGGAG. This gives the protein CASSRASGRWNTGE. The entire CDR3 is CASSRASGRWNTGELFF. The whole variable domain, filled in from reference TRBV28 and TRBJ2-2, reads DVKVTQSSRYLVKRTGEKVFLECVQDMDHENMFWYRQDPGLGLRLIYFSYDVKMKEKGDIPEGYSVSREKKERFSLILESASTNQTSMYLCASSRASGRWNTGELFFGEGSRLTVL.

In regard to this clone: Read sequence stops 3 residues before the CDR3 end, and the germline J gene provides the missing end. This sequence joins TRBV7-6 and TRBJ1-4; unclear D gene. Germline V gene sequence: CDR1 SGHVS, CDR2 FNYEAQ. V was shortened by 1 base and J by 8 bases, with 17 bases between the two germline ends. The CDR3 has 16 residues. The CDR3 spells CASSLVGGSAAEKLFF. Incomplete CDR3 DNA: TGTGCCAGCAGCTTAGTTGGCGGCTCGGCTGCCGAAAAA.

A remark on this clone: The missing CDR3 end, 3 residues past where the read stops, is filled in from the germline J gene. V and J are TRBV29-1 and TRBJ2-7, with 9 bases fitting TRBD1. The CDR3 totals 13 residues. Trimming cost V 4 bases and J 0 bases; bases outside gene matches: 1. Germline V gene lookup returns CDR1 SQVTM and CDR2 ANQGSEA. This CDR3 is CSVGQGGSYEQYF. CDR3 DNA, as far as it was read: TGCAGCGTTGGACAGGGGGGCTCCTACGAG.

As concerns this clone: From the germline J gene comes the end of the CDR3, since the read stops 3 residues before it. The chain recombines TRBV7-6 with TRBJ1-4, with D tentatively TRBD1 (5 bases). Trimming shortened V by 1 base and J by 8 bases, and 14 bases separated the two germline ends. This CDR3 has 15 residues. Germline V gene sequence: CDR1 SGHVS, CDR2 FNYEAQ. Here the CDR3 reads CASSLDGRVGEKLFF. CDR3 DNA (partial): TGTGCCAGCAGCTTAGATGGCAGGGTTGGGGAAAAA.